The 9 T cell receptor beta chains given below trace back to one sample, sequenced in a study of OX40 agonist ivuxolimab in advanced cancers. Repertoires were generated with immunoSEQ multiplex PCR, while TCRdb's copy carries only in-frame clones and drops some. The table lists 45,000 to 55,000 clones, about 85% of them singletons, with 9% to 10% in the top ten. Sequencing used CD4+ or CD8+ T cells sorted from blood, obtained in a trial of the OX40 agonist ivuxolimab. Receptors were obtained from an adult with an advanced solid tumor such as melanoma, head and neck, liver or kidney cancer.

CDR3 in amino acids: CASSYQPFNEQYF. CDR3 nucleotide sequence: TGTGCCAGCAGCTATCAGCCTTTCAACGAGCAGTACTTC. The chain carries TRBV6-1 and TRBJ2-5; D unresolved. The DNA end is more similar to TRBJ2-7, so the J call may be wrong. Germline assignment: CDR1 MNHNS and CDR2 SASEGT. The CDR3 spans 13 residues.

The CDR3 DNA reads TGTGCCAGCAGAACCTCAGGGGGTTTTAATTCACCCCTCCACTTT. Translating gives CASRTSGGFNSPLHF. The J gene is TRBJ1-6, the V gene TRBV28; 7 positions agree with TRBD1. CDR3 size: 15 residues. Germline assignment: CDR1 MDHEN and CDR2 SYDVKM. J lost 6 bases, V lost 6 bases, and 8 bases had no gene match.

A few counts support this clone. The chain combines TRBV7-9 with TRBJ2-3; D uncertain. The CDR3 extends over 11 amino acids. Trimming removed 6 bases from V and 2 bases from J, with 3 bases in between. The germline gives CDR1 SEHNR, CDR2 FQNEAQ (reference sequence). The CDR3 protein is CASSVTDTQYF. In DNA, the CDR3 is TGTGCCAGCAGTGTCACAGATACGCAGTATTTT.

The gene calls are TRBV6-1 and TRBJ1-2; unclear D gene. Trimming pared 10 bases from V and 4 bases from J, leaving 16 bases between. CDR1 and CDR2 (germline): MNHNS, SASEGT. This CDR3 is 13 amino acids long. The chain's CDR3 is CATLKQPFYGYTF. The CDR3 DNA reads as TGTGCCACACTAAAACAGCCTTTCTATGGCTACACCTTC.

V gene TRBV5-1 combines with J gene TRBJ2-1; no definite D call. Trimming removed 1 base at V and 5 bases at J, with 7 bases between. The length of the CDR3 is 13 residues. Germline CDR1 is SGHRS and CDR2 is YFSETQ. This CDR3 is CASSLSQNNEQFF. Written as DNA, the CDR3 is TGCGCCAGCAGCTTGAGCCAGAACAATGAGCAGTTCTTC. Drawing the rest from reference TRBV5-1 and TRBJ2-1, the complete variable domain is KAGVTQTPRYLIKTRGQQVTLSCSPISGHRSVSWYQQTPGQGLQFLFEYFSETQRNKGNFPGRFSGRQFSNSRSEMNVSTLELGDSALYLCASSLSQNNEQFFGPGTRLTVL.

The genes are TRBV30 and TRBJ1-3, with D unresolved. Trimming stripped 0 bases from V and 1 base from J, with 7 bases between. Germline V CDR1 and CDR2: GTSNPN, SVGIG (reference sequence). The CDR3 runs 14 residues. DNA of the CDR3: TGTGCCTGGAGTGTACGGGGATCTGGAAACACCATATATTTT. Protein: CAWSVRGSGNTIYF.

This chain links TRBV20-1 with TRBJ1-6; possibly TRBD1 for D (5 bases). Germline loops: CDR1 DFQATT, CDR2 SNEGSKA (reference sequence). CDR3 length equals 11 residues. V lost 2 bases and J lost 18, with 14 bases in between. The CDR3 loop is CSARLGWGDHF. CDR3 DNA: TGCAGTGCTAGACTCGGGTGGGGGGACCACTTT.

This clone was observed a single time. The gene calls are TRBV5-1 and TRBJ2-5; possibly TRBD1 or TRBD2 for D (5 bases each). Trimming left V 0 bases short and J 5 bases short, with 14 bases between. The CDR3 spans 15 residues. The germline V gene encodes CDR1 SGHRS and CDR2 YFSETQ. CDR3 nucleotide sequence: TGCGCCAGCAGCTTGGGAAGCACGGGACCGGAGACCCAGTACTTC. As protein: CASSLGSTGPETQYF.

This clone was seen a single time. This chain joins TRBV5-4 and TRBJ1-1; possible D gene TRBD1, 5 bases. The CDR3 has 14 amino acids. V lost 3 bases and J 1 base, leaving 10 bases between the germline ends. Germline values: CDR1 SGHNT, CDR2 YYREEE (reference sequence). DNA of the CDR3: TGTGCCAGCAGCTGGGGACGGGGGAACACTGAAGCTTTCTTT. Translating gives CASSWGRGNTEAFF. Based on the CDR3 plus reference TRBV5-4 and TRBJ1-1, the full variable domain is ETGVTQSPTHLIKTRGQQVTLRCSSQSGHNTVSWYQQALGQGPQFIFQYYREEENGRGNFPPRFSGLQFPNYSSELNVNALELDDSALYLCASSWGRGNTEAFFGQGTRLTVV.